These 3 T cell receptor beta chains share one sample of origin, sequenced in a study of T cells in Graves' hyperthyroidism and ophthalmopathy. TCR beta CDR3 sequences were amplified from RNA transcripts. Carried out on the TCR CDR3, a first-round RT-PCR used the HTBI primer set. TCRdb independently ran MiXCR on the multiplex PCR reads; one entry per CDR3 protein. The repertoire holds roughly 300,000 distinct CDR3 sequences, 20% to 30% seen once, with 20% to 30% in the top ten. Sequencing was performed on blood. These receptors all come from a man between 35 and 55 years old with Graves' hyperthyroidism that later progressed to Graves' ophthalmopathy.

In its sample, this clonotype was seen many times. CDR3 amino acids: CASSFYEGDGNTGELFF. DNA for the CDR3: TGCGCCAGCAGCTTCTATGAAGGGGACGGGAACACCGGGGAGCTGTTTTTT. V is TRBV5-1 and J is TRBJ2-2; perhaps D is TRBD1 or TRBD2 (5 bases each). This CDR3 spans 17 amino acids. Germline CDR1 is SGHRS and CDR2 is YFSETQ. V lost 2 bases, J lost 1 base, and 15 bases lay in between.

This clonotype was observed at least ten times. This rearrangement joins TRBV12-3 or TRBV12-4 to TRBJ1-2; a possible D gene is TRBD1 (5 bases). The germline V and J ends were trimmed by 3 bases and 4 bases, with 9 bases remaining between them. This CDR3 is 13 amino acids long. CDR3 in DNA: TGTGCCAGCAGTTTTTGGGGGTTCTATGGCTACACCTTC. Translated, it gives CASSFWGFYGYTF.

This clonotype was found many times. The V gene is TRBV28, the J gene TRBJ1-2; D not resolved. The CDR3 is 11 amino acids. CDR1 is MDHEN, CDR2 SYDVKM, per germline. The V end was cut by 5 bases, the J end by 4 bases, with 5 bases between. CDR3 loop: CASSRLYGYTF. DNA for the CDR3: TGTGCCAGCAGTCGTCTCTATGGCTACACCTTC.